The rows below give T cell receptor beta chains drawn from one sample of a study of OX40 agonist ivuxolimab in advanced cancers. Sequencing was performed with immunoSEQ multiplex PCR; in TCRdb, only in-frame clones are kept and a portion is missing. The sample includes about 82,000 clones, around 85% of them seen just once. The input for sequencing was CD4+ or CD8+ T cells sorted from blood, taken in a trial of the OX40 agonist ivuxolimab. The receptors were gathered from an adult with an advanced solid tumor such as melanoma, head and neck, liver or kidney cancer. CDR3s include the opening cysteine and the closing phenylalanine or tryptophan. The D gene is left open where the match is weak. Clone sizes are given selectively: once, few, many, or a class where the clone is expanded.

. 16 TRBJ2-5 TRBV4-2 . CASSQFSSGGQETQYF TGTGCCAGCAGCCAATTCTCGTCCGGGGGCCAAGAGACCCAGTACTTC
. 14 TRBJ2-7 TRBV5-4 . CASSLYSSSYEQYF TGTGCCAGCAGCTTGTACAGCTCAAGCTACGAGCAGTACTTC
. 11 TRBJ2-1 TRBV5-7 . CASSAEVEQFF TGTGCCAGCAGCGCCGAGGTTGAGCAGTTCTTC
. 15 TRBJ1-5 TRBV7-2 . CASSLRGGRNQPQHF TGTGCCAGCAGCTTAAGGGGGGGAAGGAATCAGCCCCAGCATTTT
. 13 TRBJ2-1 TRBV28 . CAVTQGRRDEQFF TGTGCCGTGACCCAGGGTCGACGGGATGAGCAGTTCTTC
TRBD1 14 TRBJ1-6 TRBV27 medium-sized CASSIVDRGTPLHF TGTGCCAGCAGTATTGTGGACAGGGGTACACCCCTCCACTTT
. 15 TRBJ1-1 TRBV28 once CASSRTRGVGTEAFF TGTGCCAGCAGTCGAACGAGGGGGGTAGGGACTGAAGCTTTCTTT
TRBD2 15 TRBJ2-3 TRBV5-6 . CASSFSGGVTDTQYF TGTGCCAGCAGCTTTAGCGGGGGGGTGACAGATACGCAGTATTTT
. 14 TRBJ2-3 TRBV11-2 . CASSLNPEGDTQYF TGTGCCAGCAGCTTAAACCCCGAGGGGGATACGCAGTATTTT
TRBD1 15 TRBJ1-6 TRBV4-3 . CASSQEQGAQGPLHF TGCGCCAGCAGCCAAGAACAGGGGGCCCAAGGACCCCTCCACTTT
TRBD2 15 TRBJ2-7 TRBV9 . CASSVAGGAPYEQYF TGTGCCAGCAGCGTAGCCGGGGGGGCCCCCTACGAGCAGTACTTC
. 14 TRBJ2-7 TRBV6-6 once CASSTPWGEREQYF TGTGCCAGCAGTACCCCCTGGGGGGAGCGCGAGCAGTACTTC
. 18 TRBJ2-1 TRBV7-9 few CASSLGTSKARLNNEQFF TGTGCCAGCAGCTTAGGGACATCAAAGGCTCGACTCAACAATGAGCAGTTCTTC
TRBD2 15 TRBJ2-5 TRBV5-5 . CASSLDGGEWETQYF TGTGCCAGCAGCTTGGATGGGGGGGAATGGGAGACCCAGTACTTC
. 14 TRBJ1-6 TRBV19 . CASSADSPNSPLHF TGTGCCAGTAGTGCGGACAGTCCTAATTCACCCCTCCACTTT
. 13 TRBJ1-1 TRBV6-4 . CASRDQGDTEAFF TGTGCCAGCCGGGACCAAGGGGACACTGAAGCTTTCTTT
. 12 TRBJ2-5 TRBV7-3 . CASSSPGETQYF TGTGCCAGCAGCTCCCCTGGAGAGACCCAGTACTTC
. 14 TRBJ1-5 TRBV19 few CASSPGQPNQPQHF TGTGCCAGTAGTCCCGGCCAGCCGAATCAGCCCCAGCATTTT
TRBD2 14 TRBJ2-7 TRBV27 . CASSRNGGSYEQYF TGTGCCAGCAGTCGGAACGGCGGGAGCTACGAGCAGTACTTC
TRBD1 13 TRBJ1-2 TRBV5-5 once CASSRGQWYGYTF TGTGCCAGCAGCAGGGGGCAATGGTATGGCTACACCTTC
TRBD1 14 TRBJ1-2 TRBV6-5 . CASSGTGGTYGYTF TGTGCCAGCAGTGGTACAGGGGGGACCTATGGCTACACCTTC
. 11 TRBJ2-5 TRBV20-1 . CSAMTGETQYF TGCAGTGCTATGACGGGAGAGACCCAGTACTTC
. 15 TRBJ1-1 TRBV18 . CASSPPVGGGTEAFF TGTGCCAGCTCACCACCGGTGGGGGGAGGCACTGAAGCTTTCTTT
TRBD2 20 TRBJ2-5 TRBV28 . CASSLRTGTSGVYYQETQYF TGTGCCAGCAGTTTACGGACCGGGACTAGCGGGGTATACTACCAAGAGACCCAGTACTTC
TRBD2 14 TRBJ2-1 TRBV10-1 once CASSPGGPKNEQFF TGCGCCAGCAGTCCGGGGGGGCCTAAGAATGAGCAGTTCTTC
. 17 TRBJ1-6 TRBV19 few CASSAMYVGSSNSPLHF TGTGCCAGTAGCGCGATGTATGTGGGGAGCTCAAATTCACCCCTCCACTTT
. 11 TRBJ2-5 TRBV29-1 . CTGGGGETQYF TGCACGGGCGGGGGCGGCGAGACCCAGTACTTC
. 15 TRBJ1-2 TRBV11-2 . CASSFDGAANYGYTF TGTGCCAGCAGCTTCGACGGGGCCGCTAACTATGGCTACACCTTC
. 10 TRBJ1-2 TRBV4-2 few CASSQEQPVF TGTGCCAGCAGCCAAGAGCAGCCCGTCTTC
. 11 TRBJ2-7 TRBV30 once CALTETYEQYF TGTGCCCTAACAGAAACCTACGAGCAGTACTTC
. 15 TRBJ1-5 TRBV9 once CASSALGGTDQPQHF TGTGCCAGCAGTGCCCTCGGGGGCACGGATCAGCCCCAGCATTTT
TRBD2 16 TRBJ2-3 TRBV5-4 . CASSLSAGGPADTQYF TGTGCCAGCAGCTTGTCGGCGGGGGGGCCAGCAGATACGCAGTATTTT
. 15 TRBJ2-1 TRBV5-6 . CASSFRPGPYNEQFF TGTGCCAGCAGCTTCCGACCTGGGCCCTACAATGAGCAGTTCTTC
TRBD1 15 TRBJ1-5 TRBV10-3 . CATAQDRGSNQPQHF TGTGCCACCGCTCAGGACAGGGGGTCCAATCAGCCCCAGCATTTT
. 16 TRBJ2-5 TRBV19 . CASSDPGTFLQETQYF TGTGCCAGTAGTGATCCCGGGACCTTCCTCCAAGAGACCCAGTACTTC